One and the same sample provided the 27 T cell receptor beta chains below, sequenced in a study of blood T cell repertoires in COVID-19. Assay: immunoSEQ multiplex PCR; the TCRdb copy retains only in-frame clones and omits some. Of some 180,000 clones listed, around 87% are singletons. Specimen: peripheral blood. The receptors here all came from a woman of 80 years or more with COVID-19, enrolled during active disease.

This sequence joins TRBV7-2 and TRBJ1-5; D gene unclear. Germline CDR1 and CDR2: SGHTA and FQGNSA. Between the trimmed V and J ends, which lost 2 bases and 6 bases, there was a span of 14 bases. The CDR3 covers 15 residues. The CDR3 DNA reads as TGTGCCAGCAGCTTACGTGGTGCGGGTGGTCAGCCCCAGCATTTT. Translating gives CASSLRGAGGQPQHF.

The genes are TRBV5-6 and TRBJ2-7, with 10 bases lining up with TRBD2. With 4 bases clipped from V and 3 bases from J, the junction kept 7 bases outside the gene matches. CDR3 length equals 15 residues. The germline CDR1 and CDR2 sequences are SGHDT and YYEEEE. The CDR3 here is CASSLTTSGIYEQYF. In DNA, the CDR3 is TGTGCCAGCAGCCTCACCACTAGCGGGATCTACGAGCAGTACTTC.

V is TRBV6-2 or TRBV6-3 and J is TRBJ1-5; TRBD1 matches at 8 bases. Per the germline V gene, CDR1 is MNHEY and CDR2 is SVGEGT. J was trimmed by 4 bases and V by 5 bases; bases with no gene match: 7. This CDR3 comprises 15 residues. The chain's CDR3 is CASSPIDRGNQPQHF. CDR3 nucleotide sequence: TGTGCCAGCAGTCCCATCGACAGGGGTAATCAGCCCCAGCATTTT.

The genes are TRBV19 and TRBJ1-1; D gene ambiguous. From germline, CDR1 is LNHDA and CDR2 SQIVND (reference sequence). Between the trimmed V and J ends, which lost 11 bases and 8 bases, there was a span of 12 bases. CDR3 length: 10 residues. This chain's CDR3 is CASGVAEAFF. For the CDR3, the DNA is TGTGCCTCCGGGGTGGCCGAAGCTTTCTTT.

The sample holds one count of this clone. V and J are TRBV29-1 and TRBJ1-1; 8 bases are shared with TRBD1. CDR1 is SQVTM and CDR2 is ANQGSEA in the germline V gene. This CDR3 contains 15 residues. V lost 6 bases, J lost 5 bases, and 14 bases stayed unmatched. The CDR3 DNA is TGCAGCGTGGGAGTAGCCGGGACAGGTCAAACTGAAGCTTTCTTT. Its translation: CSVGVAGTGQTEAFF.

This chain uses TRBV13 with TRBJ2-3, with 8 bases that match TRBD2. Germline V lookup: CDR1 PRHDT, CDR2 FYEKMQ (reference sequence). This CDR3 region has 15 residues. J was trimmed by 2 bases and V by 7 bases; bases with no gene match: 8. This CDR3 reads CASTPYGGATDTQYF. Written as DNA, the CDR3 is TGTGCCAGCACCCCCTACGGGGGGGCCACAGATACGCAGTATTTT.

The rearrangement uses TRBV6-1 and TRBJ1-2; TRBD1 is a possible D gene (5 bases). The CDR3 has 18 residues. Germline V gene sequence: CDR1 MNHNS, CDR2 SASEGT. V was clipped by 2 bases and J by 2 bases, with 21 bases between them. The chain's CDR3 is CASSEFPIRGDENYGYTF. Here the CDR3 DNA reads TGTGCCAGCAGTGAATTCCCTATACGGGGGGACGAGAACTATGGCTACACCTTC.

The chain carries TRBV27 and TRBJ2-1; possibly TRBD1 for D (5 bases). V was cut by 8 bases and J by 6 bases, with 17 bases left in between. The CDR3 has 14 residues. Germline V gives CDR1 MNHEY, CDR2 SMNVEV (reference sequence). The chain's CDR3 is CASFFRVLINEQFF. The CDR3 DNA reads TGTGCCAGCTTTTTCAGGGTATTGATCAATGAGCAGTTCTTC.

This clone was detected once. This chain connects TRBV5-1 to TRBJ2-7, with TRBD2 matching 12 bases. V trimming: 4 bases; J trimming: 0 bases; junction bases outside the gene matches: 17. This CDR3 contains 20 residues. CDR1 is SGHRS and CDR2 is YFSETQ in the germline V gene. In nucleotides, the CDR3 is TGCGCCAGCAGCAGAAGACCGGGACAGCAGACTAGCGGGAGCTCCTACGAGCAGTACTTC. Translation: CASSRRPGQQTSGSSYEQYF.

This clone was observed a handful of times. This CDR3 is CAGGTSGRNEQFF. The CDR3 region has the DNA TGTGCCGGGGGGACTAGCGGGAGAAATGAGCAGTTCTTC. The gene calls are TRBV2 and TRBJ2-1, with 14 bases aligning to TRBD2. CDR1 SNHLY and CDR2 FYNNEI come from the germline V gene. Trimming at V came to 11 bases and at J to 7 bases, leaving 4 bases not matched to a gene. This CDR3 has 13 amino acids.

The V call is TRBV6-1, the J call TRBJ1-1; the D is unclear. Germline CDR1 is MNHNS and CDR2 is SASEGT. Trimming removed 1 base at V and 6 bases at J, with 9 bases between. The CDR3 is made up of 13 amino acids. The DNA of the CDR3 is TGTGCCAGCAGTGAAGGAGTCCCCCCTGAAGCTTTCTTT. This sequence encodes CASSEGVPPEAFF.

The chain couples TRBV29-1 to TRBJ2-7; D is undetermined. Trimming removed 1 base at V and 2 bases at J, with 9 bases between. In germline, CDR1 is SQVTM, CDR2 ANQGSEA. This CDR3 is built from 13 residues. CDR3 sequence: CSVEGGVPYEQYF. The CDR3 DNA reads TGCAGCGTTGAAGGAGGAGTACCCTACGAGCAGTACTTC.

The genes are TRBV28 and TRBJ2-7; no reliable D call. Trimming took 4 bases from V and 7 from J, leaving 8 bases between them. The germline V gene has CDR1 MDHEN and CDR2 SYDVKM. The CDR3 has 11 amino acids. The CDR3 bases are TGTGCCAGCAGTTCAACCAGGGAGCAGTACTTC. Translation: CASSSTREQYF.

The chain has TRBV7-9 and TRBJ2-1; TRBD2 matches 8 bases. CDR3 length: 14 residues. Germline loops: CDR1 SEHNR, CDR2 FQNEAQ (reference sequence). The V gene end was trimmed by 5 bases and the J gene end by 4 bases; junction bases not matched to a gene: 4. As DNA, the CDR3 is TGTGCCAGCAGCCTTAGCGGGGTATACAATGAGCAGTTCTTC. Amino acid sequence: CASSLSGVYNEQFF.

This rearrangement joins TRBV4-3 to TRBJ1-1; tentatively, D is TRBD1 (5 bases). The CDR3 spans 16 residues. CDR1 LGHNA and CDR2 YSLEER come from the germline V gene. Between the trimmed V and J ends, which lost 2 bases and 4 bases, there was a span of 17 bases. CDR3 protein: CASSQLSQGRGTEAFF. The CDR3 region has the DNA TGCGCCAGCAGCCAACTATCCCAGGGTAGAGGCACTGAAGCTTTCTTT.

V gene TRBV3-1 (or the pseudogene TRBV3-2) combines with J gene TRBJ2-1, with D maybe TRBD2 (5 bases). Germline V gene data show CDR1 as LGHDT and CDR2 as YNNKEL (reference sequence). V was shortened by 4 bases and J by 4 bases, with 11 bases between the two germline ends. The length of the CDR3 is 14 residues. The CDR3 DNA reads TGTGCCAGCAGCCCGAGCGGACCGTACAATGAGCAGTTCTTC. This translates into CASSPSGPYNEQFF.

This chain joins TRBV7-2 and TRBJ1-5; the match to TRBD1 covers 8 bases. With 4 bases clipped from V and 3 bases from J, the junction kept 5 bases outside the gene matches. Germline CDR1 and CDR2: SGHTA and FQGNSA. The CDR3 sequence is 15 residues long. The CDR3 loop reads CASSSDRALNQPQHF. The CDR3 bases are TGTGCCAGCAGCTCGGACAGGGCGCTCAATCAGCCCCAGCATTTT.

The chain carries TRBV5-5 and TRBJ2-7; D unclear. This CDR3 is 14 amino acids long. CDR1 and CDR2 (germline): SGHKS, YYEKEE (reference sequence). The V end lost 1 base, the J end lost 5 bases, and 13 bases lay between the germline ends. This CDR3 reads CASSLQLSSDEQYF. DNA for the CDR3: TGTGCCAGCAGCTTGCAACTAAGCTCGGACGAGCAGTACTTC.

The chain joins TRBV15 to TRBJ1-2; 8 bases match TRBD1. Per germline, CDR1 LNHNV and CDR2 YYDKDF (reference sequence). The V segment lost 5 bases and the J segment 2 bases; nucleotides outside the gene matches: 7. The CDR3 runs 15 residues. The DNA of the CDR3 is TGTGCCACCAGCGGACGCGGACAGGGAAACTATGGCTACACCTTC. Its translation is CATSGRGQGNYGYTF.

The V and J genes are TRBV5-1 and TRBJ1-2; D remains ambiguous. The CDR3 runs to 13 residues. Germline-derived CDR1 and CDR2 are SGHRS and YFSETQ. V lost 2 bases, J lost 5 bases, and 10 bases lay in between. The CDR3 DNA reads as TGCGCCAGCAGCTTCGGGGAGCGGTATGGCTACACCTTC. It yields the protein CASSFGERYGYTF.

The gene calls are TRBV9 and TRBJ1-6, with D maybe TRBD1 (6 bases). Germline V gene lookup returns CDR1 SGDLS and CDR2 YYNGEE. CDR3 size: 13 residues. V lost 4 bases and J lost 10, with 12 bases in between. CDR3 residues: CASSLGTSSPLHF. In DNA form, the CDR3 reads TGTGCCAGCAGCCTCGGGACAAGCTCACCCCTCCACTTT.

The chain couples TRBV12-5 to TRBJ1-2; no reliable D call. This CDR3 has 13 residues. Trimming shortened V by 2 bases and J by 2 bases, and 6 bases separated the two germline ends. Per germline, CDR1 LGHNT and CDR2 FRNRAP. CDR3 protein: CASGLSSNYGYTF. The DNA for the CDR3 is TGTGCTAGTGGTTTGTCGTCGAACTATGGCTACACCTTC.

This clone was seen more than once but under ten times. The rearrangement uses TRBV28 and TRBJ1-2; TRBD1 aligns across 8 bases. V gave up 4 bases and J gave up 3 bases; unmatched junction bases: 10. Germline-derived CDR1 and CDR2 are MDHEN and SYDVKM. This CDR3 spans 16 amino acids. The CDR3 nucleotides are TGTGCCAGCAGTTCAGGACAGGGTTCTTTTTACTATGGCTACACCTTC. This gives the protein CASSSGQGSFYYGYTF.

The rearrangement uses TRBV7-2 and TRBJ1-5; possible D gene TRBD1, 5 bases. Deletions cut 5 bases from V and 4 bases from J, with 12 bases between. The CDR3 runs to 14 residues. Germline V gene data show CDR1 as SGHTA and CDR2 as FQGNSA. CDR3 amino acids: CASSPGVGNQPQHF. The CDR3 bases are TGTGCCAGCAGCCCGGGGGTGGGGAATCAGCCCCAGCATTTT.

The chain has TRBV2 and TRBJ2-7; TRBD2 matches 8 bases. Germline CDR1 reads SNHLY; CDR2 reads FYNNEI. The CDR3 contains 14 residues. The V and J ends lost 7 bases and 4 bases, in that order; junction bases with no gene match: 9. This CDR3 reads CASKERAGVYEQYF. The CDR3 DNA reads as TGTGCCAGCAAGGAACGAGCGGGAGTATACGAGCAGTACTTC.

The chain joins TRBV9 to TRBJ1-1, with a weak D call TRBD1 (5 bases). CDR3 length: 16 residues. Germline-derived CDR1 and CDR2 are SGDLS and YYNGEE. V was shortened by 4 bases and J by 0 bases, with 16 bases between the two germline ends. The CDR3 protein is CASSHRLGGVNTEAFF. CDR3 in DNA: TGTGCCAGCAGCCACAGGCTAGGAGGGGTGAACACTGAAGCTTTCTTT.

This clone was recorded only once. This sequence joins TRBV7-9 and TRBJ2-1; maybe TRBD1 (6 bases). V lost 5 bases to trimming and J lost 5 bases, with 13 bases between them. Per the germline V gene, CDR1 is SEHNR and CDR2 is FQNEAQ (reference sequence). The CDR3 spans 14 residues. In DNA form, the CDR3 reads TGTGCCAGCAGCCCACAGGGAATCAACAATGAGCAGTTCTTC. This encodes CASSPQGINNEQFF. The whole variable domain, remainder taken from reference TRBV7-9 and TRBJ2-1, is DTGVSQNPRHKITKRGQNVTFRCDPISEHNRLYWYRQTLGQGPEFLTYFQNEAQLEKSRLLSDRFSAERPKGSFSTLEIQRTEQGDSAMYLCASSPQGINNEQFFGPGTRLTVL.